A single sample is the source of the 2 T cell receptor delta chains below, sequenced in a study of γδ T cells in repeated Plasmodium falciparum infection (dated by TCRdb to the early 2020s). For bulk TCR repertoire analysis, Vgamma9/Vdelta2+ and Vdelta2-negative gammadelta T cell populations were isolated by flow sorting from peripheral blood mononuclear cells. The library was generated by multiplex PCR. Data came from an Illumina MiSeq. For TCRdb, the public reads were processed anew by CATT, and duplicate DNA sequences were folded into one row. The sample table lists 85,000 to 90,000 delta-chain clones, around 1.4% of them with a count of one. Around 8.3% of the sample rests with the top ten. The sequenced material came from gamma-delta T cells from blood. The source of these receptors is a pool of human donors (malaria-infected and uninfected, not separated).

Only a few counts were recorded for this clone. Given a far larger clone just one base away, this is likely a sequencing read error. The same CDR3 also results from other DNA sequences found in this sample. The chain combines TRDV2 with TRDJ1; tentatively, D is TRDD3 (6 bases). Assignment of the J gene here rests on matching the DNA to germline, because TCRdb gives none. V lost 3 bases, J lost 5 bases, and 15 bases lay in between. The CDR3 is made up of 14 amino acids. CDR1 is GEAIGNYY and CDR2 is EKD in the germline V gene. CDR3 sequence (DNA): TGTGCCTGTGACTCACTGGGACTCACTGATAAACTCATCTTT. It yields the protein CACDSLGLTDKLIF.

This clone was counted ten times or more. The rearrangement joins TRDV1 to TRDJ1; 8 bases are a match to TRDD3. This CDR3 region has 18 residues. The J segment lost 0 bases and the V segment lost 2 bases, leaving 11 bases of the junction unmatched. Germline assignment: CDR1 TSWWSYY and CDR2 QGS. Written as DNA, the CDR3 is TGTGCTCTTGGGGAAGAAAACTGGGGGGCCCCCTACACCGATAAACTCATCTTT. Its translation: CALGEENWGAPYTDKLIF.